This record concerns one T cell receptor beta chain sequence. Its recognized antigen is unknown. The limits of the CDR3 on the DNA are not certain, so only TCRdb's listed CDR3 is given. In the prospective study, participants were roughly 18 to 95 years old, resided in about two dozen geographic areas of the United States, and were enrolled through a virtual design. Cohort assignment in the prospective study relied on participant-reported clinical history from a screening survey and a study questionnaire. A participant counted as exposed if, within 2 weeks of entering the study, that participant had been in contact with someone who had a PCR-confirmed or clinician-diagnosed COVID-19 case. Each participant in the prospective study had whole blood, serum and a nasopharyngeal or oropharyngeal swab collected by mobile phlebotomists. Participants in the prospective study had the option to provide additional blood draws and questionnaires over a 2-month period. Before DNA extraction, blood samples from the prospective study were shipped at room temperature or frozen.

Looking up the germline V gene yields CDR1 LGHNT and CDR2 FRNRAP. The CDR3 runs 20 residues from the cysteine to the phenylalanine. The data derive from a study of blood T cell repertoires in COVID-19 (dated by TCRdb to about 2020). A note on the overall study: The collaborator samples originated in the United States, Italy and Spain and spanned the acute and convalescent phases of COVID-19. Samples came from the ongoing ImmuneRACE study (first 160 participants) plus 1,254 subjects from 6 global collaborators. The repertoires were released in a freely available public database meant as a resource for research on the immune response to SARS-CoV-2. The material from the prospective study consisted of cDNA or gDNA derived from T cells, B-cell-depleted T cells, or PBMCs. Where available, HLA class I and class II types were taken from metadata supplied by the sample provider and were not determined by assay-based typing. Deeply sampled blood TCRbeta repertoires from subjects exposed to, actively infected with, or recovered from COVID-19 were included in the dataset. A de-identified subject ID, COVID-19 status, age in years and sex were almost always included in the sample metadata.

TCRbeta CDR3 regions were amplified from genomic DNA using the immunoSEQ Assay, a bias-controlled multiplex PCR. The authors' analysis ran thus. The number of nucleated cells in each sample was estimated from the amplification of reference gene primers within the assay. Sequence reads were collapsed and filtered to measure the absolute abundance of every unique TCRbeta CDR3 rearrangement. Productive Simpson clonality was computed per sample as the square root of Simpson's diversity index over productive rearrangements. The immuneACCESS repertoire file appears here via TCRdb, limited to in-frame rearrangements. These files lack a portion of the clones; in checked studies, under half of the deficit traces to unresolved V genes, and the cause of the others is not known. From that table come the V and J calls and clone size; the DNA was used to work out D and trimming. The sample records about 280,000 clones, around 83% of which are singletons. The biggest ten clones account for roughly 5.3% of the sample.

Overall study results and their limits: The amount of clinical and demographic metadata varied by source and participant and was provided uncurated.

Here the chain combines TRBV12-5 and TRBJ1-5. This clonotype originated in a man between 40 and 49 years old who had been exposed to COVID-19. The specimen sequenced was PBMCs or T cells enriched from blood (not recorded which). CDR3 region: CASGLGTGLPGSHSNQPQHF.